This T cell receptor (beta chain) was recorded in a study of T-cell reconstitution after alpha-beta-depleted transplantation in children. The germline V gene has CDR1 SQVTM and CDR2 ANQGSEA. V was trimmed by 4 bases and J by 3 bases, leaving 27 bases between them. The CDR3 loop spans 18 amino acids. Unique molecular identifiers were incorporated into the prepared TCRbeta library. One entry per CDR3 protein, called by TCRdb with MiXCR from the PCR reads. Of approximately 800,000 distinct CDR3 sequences in the sample, approximately 15% were seen once. This chain uses TRBV29-1 with TRBJ1-2; D might be TRBD1 (5 bases). This specimen consisted of PBMCs, mostly from graft donor cells, obtained 360 days after TCRalphabeta/CD19-depleted stem cell transplant. The sequence derives from a male patient between 10 and 17 years old who had a stem cell transplant for acute lymphoblastic leukemia, so the T cells may come from the graft donor. In DNA, the CDR3 is TGCAGCGTTGCTTACTGGCAGGCACGTCCCAAAGGGGACTATGGCTACACCTTC. It is translated as CSVAYWQARPKGDYGYTF. The full variable domain, with the rest looked up from reference TRBV29-1 and TRBJ1-2, is SAVISQKPSRDICQRGTSLTIQCQVDSQVTMMFWYRQQPGQSLTLIATANQGSEATYESGFVIDKFPISRPNLTFSTLTVSNMSPEDSSIYLCSVAYWQARPKGDYGYTFGSGTRLTVV.